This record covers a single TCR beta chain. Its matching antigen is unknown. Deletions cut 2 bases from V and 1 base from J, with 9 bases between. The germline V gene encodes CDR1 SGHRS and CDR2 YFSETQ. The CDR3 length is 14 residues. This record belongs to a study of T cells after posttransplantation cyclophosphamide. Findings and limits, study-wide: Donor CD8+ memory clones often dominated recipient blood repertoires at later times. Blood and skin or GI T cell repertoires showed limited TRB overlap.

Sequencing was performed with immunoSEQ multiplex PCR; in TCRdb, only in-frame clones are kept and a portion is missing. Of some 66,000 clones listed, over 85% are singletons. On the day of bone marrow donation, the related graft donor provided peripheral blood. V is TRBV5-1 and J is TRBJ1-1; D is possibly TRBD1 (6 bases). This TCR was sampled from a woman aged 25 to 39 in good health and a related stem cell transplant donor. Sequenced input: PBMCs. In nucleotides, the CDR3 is TGCGCCAGCAGCTTTCCGACAGGGAACACTGAAGCTTTCTTT. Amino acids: CASSFPTGNTEAFF.